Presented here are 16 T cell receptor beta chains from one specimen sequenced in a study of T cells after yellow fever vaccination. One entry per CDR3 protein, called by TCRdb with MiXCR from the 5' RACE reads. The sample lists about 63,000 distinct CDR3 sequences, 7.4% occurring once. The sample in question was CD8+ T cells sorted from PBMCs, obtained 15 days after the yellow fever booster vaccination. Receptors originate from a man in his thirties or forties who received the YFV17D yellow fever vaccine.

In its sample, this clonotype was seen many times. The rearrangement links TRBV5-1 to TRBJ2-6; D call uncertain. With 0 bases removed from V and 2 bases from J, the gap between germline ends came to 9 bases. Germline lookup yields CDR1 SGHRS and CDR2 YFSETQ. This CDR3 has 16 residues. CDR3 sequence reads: CASSLAGQAGANVLTF. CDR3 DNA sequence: TGCGCCAGCAGCTTGGCCGGTCAGGCTGGGGCCAACGTCCTGACTTTC.

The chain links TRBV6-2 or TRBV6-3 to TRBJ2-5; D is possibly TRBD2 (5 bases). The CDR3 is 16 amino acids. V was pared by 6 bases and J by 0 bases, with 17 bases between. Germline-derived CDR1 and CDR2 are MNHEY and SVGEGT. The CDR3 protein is CASSPSEGRDQETQYF. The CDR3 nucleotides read TGTGCCAGCAGCCCCTCCGAGGGTCGGGACCAAGAGACCCAGTACTTC.

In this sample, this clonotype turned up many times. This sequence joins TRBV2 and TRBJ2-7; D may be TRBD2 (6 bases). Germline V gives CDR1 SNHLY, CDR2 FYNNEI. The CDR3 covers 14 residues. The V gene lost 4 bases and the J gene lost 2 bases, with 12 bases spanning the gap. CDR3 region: CASSGRAGPYEQYF. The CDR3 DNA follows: TGTGCCAGCAGTGGCCGGGCGGGACCCTACGAGCAGTACTTC.

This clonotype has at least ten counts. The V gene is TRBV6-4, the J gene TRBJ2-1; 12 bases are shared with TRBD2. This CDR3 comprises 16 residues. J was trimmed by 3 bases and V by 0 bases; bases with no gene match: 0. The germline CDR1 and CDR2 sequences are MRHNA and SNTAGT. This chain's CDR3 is CASSDSTSGSYNEQFF. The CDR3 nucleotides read TGTGCCAGCAGTGACTCGACTAGCGGGAGCTACAATGAGCAGTTCTTC.

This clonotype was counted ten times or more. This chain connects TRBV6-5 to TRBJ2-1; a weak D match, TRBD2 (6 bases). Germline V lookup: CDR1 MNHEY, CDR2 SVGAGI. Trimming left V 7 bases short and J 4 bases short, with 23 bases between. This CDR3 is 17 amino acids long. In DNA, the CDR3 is TGTGCCAGCACCCCCATTAGTGGCGGGACCCTTTACAATGAGCAGTTCTTC. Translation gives CASTPISGGTLYNEQFF.

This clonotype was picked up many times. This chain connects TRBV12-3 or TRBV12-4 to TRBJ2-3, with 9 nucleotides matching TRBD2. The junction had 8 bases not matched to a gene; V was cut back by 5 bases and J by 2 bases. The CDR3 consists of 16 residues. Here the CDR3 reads CASSEVTSGFTDTQYF. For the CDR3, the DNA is TGTGCCAGCAGTGAGGTGACTAGCGGATTCACAGATACGCAGTATTTT.

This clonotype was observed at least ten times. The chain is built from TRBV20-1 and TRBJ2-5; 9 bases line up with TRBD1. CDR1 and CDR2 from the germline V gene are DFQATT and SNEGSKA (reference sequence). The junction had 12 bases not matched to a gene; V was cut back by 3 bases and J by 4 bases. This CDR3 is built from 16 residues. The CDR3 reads CSARDYRTGVLETQYF. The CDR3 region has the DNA TGCAGTGCTAGGGATTACAGGACAGGGGTTCTAGAGACCCAGTACTTC.

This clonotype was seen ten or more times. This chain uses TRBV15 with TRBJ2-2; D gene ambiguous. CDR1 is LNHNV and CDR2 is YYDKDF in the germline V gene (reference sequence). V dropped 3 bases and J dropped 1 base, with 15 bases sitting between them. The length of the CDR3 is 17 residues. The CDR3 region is CATSSQGETLNTGELFF. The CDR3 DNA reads TGTGCCACCAGCAGCCAAGGAGAAACTCTGAACACCGGGGAGCTGTTTTTT.

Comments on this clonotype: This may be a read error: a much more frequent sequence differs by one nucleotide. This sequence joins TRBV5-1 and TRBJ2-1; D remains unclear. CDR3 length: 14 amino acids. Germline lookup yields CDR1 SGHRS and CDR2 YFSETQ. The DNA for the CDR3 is TGCTCCAGTCAACTTATCGGCAGTGTAATTGAGCAGTTCTTC. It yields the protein CSSQLIGSVIEQFF.

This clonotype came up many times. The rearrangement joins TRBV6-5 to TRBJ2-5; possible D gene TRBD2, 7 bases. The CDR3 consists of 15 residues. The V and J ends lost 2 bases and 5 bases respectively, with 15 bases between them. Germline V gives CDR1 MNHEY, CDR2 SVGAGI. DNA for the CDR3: TGTGCCAGCAGTTACGGGGGCGGGGGCGATGAGACCCAGTACTTC. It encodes CASSYGGGGDETQYF.

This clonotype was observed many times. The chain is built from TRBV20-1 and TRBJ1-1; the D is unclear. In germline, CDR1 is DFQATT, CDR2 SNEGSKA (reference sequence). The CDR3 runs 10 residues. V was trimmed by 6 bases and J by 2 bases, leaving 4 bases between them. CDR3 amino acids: CSASNTEAFF. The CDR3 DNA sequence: TGCAGTGCCTCAAACACTGAAGCTTTCTTT.

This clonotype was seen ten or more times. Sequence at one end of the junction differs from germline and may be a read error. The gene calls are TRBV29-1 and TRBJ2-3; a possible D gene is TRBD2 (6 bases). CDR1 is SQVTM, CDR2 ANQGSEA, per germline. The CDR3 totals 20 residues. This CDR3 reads CSVEGLVLESTGGEPDTQYF. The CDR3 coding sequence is TGCAGCGTGGAAGGCCTAGTACTGGAGTCAACTGGCGGGGAGCCAGATACGCAGTATTTT.

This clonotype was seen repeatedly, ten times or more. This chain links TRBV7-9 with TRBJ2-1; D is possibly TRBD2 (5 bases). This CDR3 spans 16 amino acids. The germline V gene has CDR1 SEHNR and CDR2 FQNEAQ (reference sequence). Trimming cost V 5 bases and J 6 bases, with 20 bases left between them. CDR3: CASSPAGSHRGNEQFF. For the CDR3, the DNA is TGTGCCAGCAGCCCCGCTGGTTCCCACCGGGGCAATGAGCAGTTCTTC.

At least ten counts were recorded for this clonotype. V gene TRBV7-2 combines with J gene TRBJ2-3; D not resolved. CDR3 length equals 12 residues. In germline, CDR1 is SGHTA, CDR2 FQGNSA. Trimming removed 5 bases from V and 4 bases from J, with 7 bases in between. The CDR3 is CASSELADTQYF. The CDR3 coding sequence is TGTGCCAGCAGCGAGCTAGCAGATACGCAGTATTTT.

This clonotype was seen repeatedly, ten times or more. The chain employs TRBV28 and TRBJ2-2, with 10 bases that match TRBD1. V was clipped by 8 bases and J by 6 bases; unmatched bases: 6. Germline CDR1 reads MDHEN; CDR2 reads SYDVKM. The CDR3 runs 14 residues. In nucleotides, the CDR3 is TGTGCCAGCGACGGACAGGGGGTGGCCGGGGAGCTGTTTTTT. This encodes CASDGQGVAGELFF.

This CDR3 is CASSHGDLAGSEKLFF. The CDR3 DNA reads as TGCGCCAGCAGCCACGGAGATTTGGCTGGAAGTGAAAAACTGTTTTTT. V usage is TRBV4-3 and J usage is TRBJ1-4; no clear D. Trimming shortened V by 3 bases and J by 7 bases, and 18 bases separated the two germline ends. CDR1 LGHNA and CDR2 YSLEER come from the germline V gene. This CDR3 has 16 amino acids.